This TCR beta chain is drawn from a study of blood T cell repertoires in COVID-19. Per the original data handling: Amplifying reference gene primers gave estimates of nucleated cell counts. Profiled with immunoSEQ multiplex PCR; TCRdb holds only in-frame clones, not every one. V and J calls and clone size are as listed in that table; D and trimming were resolved from the DNA. The data contain 200,000 to 250,000 clones, approximately 84% of them singletons. With 4 bases clipped from V and 2 bases from J, the junction kept 5 bases outside the gene matches. The CDR3 is 15 amino acids. Looked up from germline, CDR1 is LGHDT and CDR2 is YNNKEL (reference sequence).

V and J are TRBV3-1 (or the pseudogene TRBV3-2) and TRBJ2-3; 8 positions agree with TRBD2. The source material was peripheral blood. This TCR was sampled from an elderly man with acute or convalescent COVID-19. CDR3 in amino acids: CASSPGRAFTDTQYF. Written as DNA, the CDR3 is TGTGCCAGCAGCCCCGGGAGGGCCTTCACAGATACGCAGTATTTT.